A single sample is the source of the 3 T cell receptor beta chains below, sequenced in a study of blood T cell repertoires in COVID-19. Data came from immunoSEQ multiplex PCR; TCRdb stores just in-frame clones and leaves some out. This table holds around 260,000 clones, approximately 90% found once. The specimen was peripheral blood. The receptor set was obtained from a man between 18 and 35 years old with active or convalescent COVID-19.

Here the CDR3 reads CAWAPGATDTQYF. DNA for the CDR3: TGTGCCTGGGCACCGGGAGCCACAGATACGCAGTATTTT. The chain joins TRBV30 to TRBJ2-3; possibly TRBD2 for D (6 bases). Germline lookup yields CDR1 GTSNPN and CDR2 SVGIG (reference sequence). The ends were cut back, 5 bases at V and 2 bases at J, with 11 bases in the middle. The CDR3 has 13 amino acids.

CDR3: CASSEDRPYSNQPQHF. DNA for the CDR3: TGTGCCAGCAGTGAGGACAGGCCTTATAGCAATCAGCCCCAGCATTTT. The chain employs TRBV2 and TRBJ1-5; the match to TRBD1 covers 7 bases. This CDR3 comprises 16 residues. The ends lost 3 bases at V and 0 bases at J; junction bases unmatched: 5. Germline V gene lookup returns CDR1 SNHLY and CDR2 FYNNEI.

This chain links TRBV19 with TRBJ2-7; 14 nucleotides align to TRBD2. The germline CDR1 and CDR2 sequences are LNHDA and SQIVND (reference sequence). J lost 1 base, V lost 5 bases, and 7 bases had no gene match. The CDR3 runs 17 residues. CDR3: CASSLGLAGARSYEQYF. The DNA of the CDR3 is TGTGCCAGTAGTTTGGGACTAGCGGGAGCTCGGTCCTACGAGCAGTACTTC.